In this sample, the clone carrying this TCR beta chain turned up a few times. The sample is drawn from a study of T cells after yellow fever vaccination. Each CDR3 protein gets one entry after TCRdb re-called the 5' RACE reads with MiXCR. The sample lists hundreds of thousands of distinct CDR3 sequences, 9% to 15% occurring once. The length of the CDR3 is 15 residues. Germline trimming cut 2 bases from V and 4 bases from J; bases unmatched to any gene: 6. Germline CDR1 reads ENHRY; CDR2 reads SYGVKD. The J gene is TRBJ2-7, the V gene TRBV10-3; 9 bases are shared with TRBD2. This specimen consisted of PBMCs, obtained on the day of the yellow fever booster vaccination. The sequence came from a man under 40 who received the YFV17D yellow fever vaccine. The CDR3 protein is CAISELAGGPYEQYF. DNA for the CDR3: TGTGCCATCAGTGAGCTTGCGGGAGGGCCTTACGAGCAGTACTTC.